Below are 22 T cell receptor delta chains sequenced from a single sample in a study of γδ T cells in repeated Plasmodium falciparum infection (dated by TCRdb to the early 2020s). Preparation of the library involved multiplex PCR. TCRdb shows the sequencer as Illumina MiSeq. For TCRdb, the public reads were processed anew by CATT, and duplicate DNA sequences were folded into one row. This sample gives over 45,000 delta-chain clones in total; approximately 1.5% of them show up just once. The top ten clonotypes cover around 8.6% of the sample. For bulk TCR repertoire analysis, Vgamma9/Vdelta2+ and Vdelta2-negative gammadelta T cell populations were isolated by flow sorting from peripheral blood mononuclear cells. The sequencing sample was made of gamma-delta T cells from blood. The receptors were sampled from a pool of human donors (malaria-infected and uninfected, not separated).

This clone showed up just a few times. TCRdb shows a much larger clone's protein in place of this DNA's translation, and the two differ at residue 16, likely through a read error; the protein shown is translated from the DNA. The J gene is uncalled and the V gene is TRDV3; the D call in the table, TRDD3, was not verified against the DNA. The CDR3 spans 19 residues. Germline CDR1 and CDR2: TVYSNPD and GDNSRS (reference sequence). Here the CDR3 DNA reads TGTGCCTTCTACCTGGCCTTCCCTCCATCTTTTGGGGGATACGCAGGCGGCATCTTT. Translation gives CAFYLAFPPSFGGYAGGIF.

For this clone: It is likely a read error: a sequence one base away is far more abundant. Additional DNA sequences in this sample encode the identical CDR3. The chain employs TRDV2 and TRDJ1; D perhaps matches TRDD3 (6 bases). TCRdb supplies no J gene; here it was assigned by aligning the nucleotide sequence to germline. CDR1 is GEAIGNYY and CDR2 is EKD in the germline V gene. The CDR3 covers 15 residues. Written as DNA, the CDR3 is TGTGCCTGTGACACCGTGGGGATGGACACCGACAAACTCATCTTT. Translated, it gives CACDTVGMDTDKLIF.

This clone was counted a few times. This DNA's translation and the protein TCRdb lists, from a much larger clone, do not match at residue 3, likely due to a read error; the protein shown is translated from the DNA. J is TRDJ1 and V is TRDV1; maybe TRDD2 (7 bases). Per germline, CDR1 TSWWSYY and CDR2 QGS. The CDR3 has 25 residues. CDR3: CAPGDLRPIPTRMGRAYNSTDKLIF. CDR3 sequence (DNA): TGTGCTCCTGGGGACTTAAGGCCCATTCCTACGAGAATGGGGAGGGCTTATAACTCCACCGATAAACTCATCTTT.

This clone was found a few times. The protein TCRdb lists belongs to a much larger clone and differs from this DNA's translation at residue 9, which points to a read error; the protein shown is made from the DNA. This rearrangement joins TRDV1 to TRDJ1; a possible D gene is TRDD3 (5 bases). Germline CDR1 reads TSWWSYY; CDR2 reads QGS. The CDR3 totals 20 residues. V was cut by 2 bases and J by 0 bases, with 25 bases left in between. The CDR3 protein is CALGEIKGCHRGPYTDKLIF. CDR3 sequence (DNA): TGTGCTCTTGGGGAAATTAAAGGATGCCACAGGGGACCCTACACCGATAAACTCATCTTT.

This clone was seen a few times. Possible read error: a much larger clone is one base away. With the J gene uncalled, the V gene is TRDV1; the DNA was not compared with TRDD3, the D call given in the table. The V gene's germline CDR1 is TSWWSYY and CDR2 QGS. This CDR3 comprises 18 residues. This CDR3 is CALGEPACWGIRTDKLIF. CDR3 coding DNA: TGTGCTCTTGGGGAACCTGCGTGCTGGGGGATACGCACCGATAAGCTCATCTTT.

This clone was seen repeatedly, ten times or more. TCRdb's protein, taken from a much larger clone, differs from this DNA's translation at residue 9, likely owing to a read error; the protein displayed comes from the DNA. The chain recombines TRDV1 with TRDJ1; 10 bases map to TRDD3. J was trimmed by 1 base and V by 9 bases; bases with no gene match: 20. CDR3 length equals 19 residues. Germline V gives CDR1 TSWWSYY, CDR2 QGS. CDR3 coding DNA: TGTGCTCTCAATCACAAGGCAAACCGGGGGATACGGCCCACCGATAAACTCATCTTT. Amino acid sequence: CALNHKANRGIRPTDKLIF.

This clone was seen ten or more times. V gene TRDV2 combines with J gene TRDJ1; perhaps TRDD3 as D (5 bases). The J gene, missing from TCRdb, was assigned here through DNA to germline matching. The germline CDR1 and CDR2 sequences are GEAIGNYY and EKD. The V end lost 3 bases, the J end lost 0 bases, and 16 bases lay between the germline ends. There are 16 residues in the CDR3. The CDR3 DNA reads as TGTGCCTGTGACGCCCTTGGGGAACTTTACACCGATAAACTCATCTTT. Protein: CACDALGELYTDKLIF.

This clone occurred many times. TCRdb shows a much larger clone's protein in place of this DNA's translation, and the two differ at residue 11, likely through a read error; the protein shown is translated from the DNA. This rearrangement joins TRDV1 to TRDJ1; 12 bases are a match to TRDD3. The CDR3 totals 16 residues. Trimming cost V 5 bases and J 4 bases; bases outside gene matches: 8. CDR1 and CDR2 (germline): TSWWSYY, QGS. The CDR3 protein is CALGNNWGIHGDKLIF. The CDR3 region has the DNA TGTGCTCTTGGGAATAACTGGGGGATACACGGCGATAAACTCATCTTT.

This clone was seen a handful of times. This is likely an artifact of a read error, given a far larger clone one base away. Other nucleotide sequences from this sample produce the same CDR3. The chain has TRDV1 and TRDJ1, with D possibly TRDD3 on 7 matching bases. TCRdb records no J gene; here it was assigned by comparing the DNA to germline. This CDR3 is built from 17 residues. Trimming took off 3 bases at V and 1 base at J, with 18 bases between the two ends. Per germline, CDR1 TSWWSYY and CDR2 QGS. The CDR3 DNA reads as TGTGCTCTTGGGGAGACGTCCTACTGGGGATCCACCGATAAACTCATCTTT. Translation gives CALGETSYWGSTDKLIF.

Regarding this clone: This likely stems from a read error, as it lies one base from a far larger clone. This sample includes further DNA sequences coding for the same CDR3. The chain is built from TRDV1 and TRDJ1, with 9 bases identical to TRDD3. CDR3 length equals 15 residues. Germline CDR1 reads TSWWSYY; CDR2 reads QGS. V lost 9 bases to trimming and J lost 4 bases; unmatched junction nucleotides: 12. The DNA of the CDR3 is TGTGCTCTAGGGCCGTACTGGGGGACCGGCGATAAACTCATCTTT. Protein: CALGPYWGTGDKLIF.

As to this clone: TCRdb shows a much larger clone's protein in place of this DNA's translation, and the two differ at residue 6, likely through a read error; the protein shown is translated from the DNA. The chain carries TRDV1 and TRDJ1, with 9 bases matching TRDD3. Because TCRdb records no J gene, it was assigned here through a match of the DNA to germline. Germline CDR1 and CDR2: TSWWSYY and QGS. After removal of 5 bases from V and 7 bases from J, the junction contained 32 bases not matched to a gene. The CDR3 consists of 22 residues. The CDR3 protein is CALGIHNVRPTLLGDLRGKLIF. For the CDR3, the DNA is TGTGCTCTTGGGATTCACAACGTCCGTCCTACCTTACTGGGGGACCTAAGAGGTAAACTCATCTTT.

As regards this clone: The amino acid sequence in TCRdb belongs to a much larger clone and departs from this DNA's translation at residue 10, likely a sequencing read error; the sequence shown is translated from the DNA. The chain has TRDV1 and TRDJ3, with D possibly matching TRDD2 (5 bases). TCRdb records no J gene; here it was assigned by comparing the DNA to germline. Germline CDR1 TSWWSYY, CDR2 QGS. Trimming stripped 5 bases from V and 2 bases from J, with 19 bases between. The CDR3 covers 19 residues. The CDR3 protein is CALGSLRKLPTWDTRQMFF. In DNA form, the CDR3 reads TGTGCTCTTGGGTCGCTAAGGAAACTTCCGACCTGGGACACCCGACAGATGTTTTTC.

Points on this clone: The protein in TCRdb stems from a much larger clone and differs at residue 15 from this DNA's translation, likely a read error; here the protein is translated from the DNA. The rearrangement uses TRDV1 and TRDJ1; the match to TRDD3 covers 8 bases. The J segment lost 0 bases and the V segment lost 2 bases, leaving 26 bases of the junction unmatched. The germline gives CDR1 TSWWSYY, CDR2 QGS. The CDR3 has 23 residues. The CDR3 protein is CALGELEGPVNVLGGKDTDKLIF. In DNA form, the CDR3 reads TGTGCTCTTGGGGAATTAGAAGGACCCGTGAACGTACTGGGGGGTAAAGACACCGATAAACTCATCTTT.

This clone was found a few times. This DNA's translation and the protein TCRdb lists, from a much larger clone, do not match at residue 3, likely due to a read error; the protein shown is translated from the DNA. The V and J genes are TRDV1 and TRDJ1; D perhaps matches TRDD3 (6 bases). The J gene, absent from TCRdb, was called here by matching the DNA to germline. The CDR3 is 16 amino acids. Germline V gene sequence: CDR1 TSWWSYY, CDR2 QGS. The CDR3 DNA reads TGTGCTCCTGGGGAACTGCCCCCACCGTACACCGATAAACTCATCTTT. Amino acids: CAPGELPPPYTDKLIF.

This clone has more than one count but fewer than ten. A read error is likely here: a far larger clone is one base away. The V and J genes are TRDV1 and TRDJ1; possibly TRDD3 for D (5 bases). No J gene is reported in TCRdb; it was inferred here by comparing the DNA with germline. Germline V lookup: CDR1 TSWWSYY, CDR2 QGS. This CDR3 contains 17 residues. The CDR3 sequence is CALGERPIGLFTDKLIF. Written as DNA, the CDR3 is TGCGCTCTTGGGGAAAGACCTATAGGCCTGTTTACCGATAAACTCATCTTT.

Concerning this clone itself: The protein TCRdb lists belongs to a much larger clone and differs from this DNA's translation at residue 4, which points to a read error; the protein shown is made from the DNA. This CDR3 is CALWELPTRVYTDKLIF. DNA for the CDR3: TGTGCCCTTTGGGAACTTCCTACCCGGGTGTACACCGATAAACTCATCTTT. The gene calls are TRDV1 and TRDJ1; TRDD2 aligns across 8 bases. This CDR3 comprises 17 residues. CDR1 is TSWWSYY and CDR2 is QGS in the germline V gene.

This clone has just a few counts. A far larger clone is off by one base, so a read error is likely. Other DNA variants within this sample encode the same CDR3. The chain has TRDV1 and TRDJ1; 8 bases fit TRDD3. Here the J gene came from matching the DNA to germline, since TCRdb omits it. The germline V gene encodes CDR1 TSWWSYY and CDR2 QGS. V gave up 0 bases and J gave up 0 bases; unmatched junction bases: 36. The CDR3 is 27 residues long. The CDR3 here is CALGELVFCLLGPPTGGPTLYTDKLIF. The CDR3 region has the DNA TGTGCTCTTGGGGAACTAGTATTTTGTCTCCTAGGCCCCCCAACTGGGGGTCCTACTCTGTACACCGATAAACTCATCTTT.

Turning to this clone: TCRdb's listed protein matches a much larger clone and diverges from this DNA's translation at residue 12, likely through a read error; the protein shown comes from the DNA. The J gene is TRDJ1, the V gene TRDV2; 13 bases map to TRDD3. The J gene is not listed in TCRdb, so it was assigned here from a DNA match to germline. CDR1 and CDR2 (germline): GEAIGNYY, EKD. The CDR3 length is 16 residues. The CDR3 spells CACDSLGDTGTGKLIF. The CDR3 DNA follows: TGTGCCTGTGATTCACTGGGGGATACGGGAACCGGTAAACTCATCTTT.

This clone was recorded many times. This DNA's translation and the protein TCRdb lists, from a much larger clone, do not match at residue 8, likely due to a read error; the protein shown is translated from the DNA. J is TRDJ1 and V is TRDV3, with TRDD3 matching over 12 bases. The CDR3 has 15 residues. V was pared by 4 bases and J by 0 bases, with 6 bases of the junction left unmatched. Germline-derived CDR1 and CDR2 are TVYSNPD and GDNSRS (reference sequence). CDR3 nucleotide sequence: TGTGCCTCCTGGGGGATACGAGCTAACACCGATAAACTCATCTTT. This translates into CASWGIRANTDKLIF.

On this clone itself: Being one base from a much bigger clone, this may be a read error. This chain links TRDV1 with TRDJ1; maybe TRDD2 (5 bases). The J gene comes from matching the DNA to germline here; TCRdb lacks it. V lost 0 bases and J 5 bases, leaving 25 bases between the germline ends. There are 19 residues in the CDR3. Germline CDR1 reads TSWWSYY; CDR2 reads QGS. In nucleotides, the CDR3 is TGTGCTCTTGGGGAACTCTCCGGGACAACTTACGCATTCCTGGATAAACTCATCTTT. This encodes CALGELSGTTYAFLDKLIF.

This clone was counted at least ten times. CDR3 in amino acids: CALGGLRPIPTRMGRAYNSTDKLIF. In nucleotides, the CDR3 is TGTGCTCTTGGGGGCTTAAGGCCCATTCCTACGAGAATGGGGAGGGCTTATAACTCCACCGATAAACTCATCTTT. The chain couples TRDV1 to TRDJ1; the match to TRDD2 covers 7 bases. After removal of 4 bases from V and 1 base from J, the junction contained 36 bases not matched to a gene. This CDR3 is 25 amino acids long. In germline, CDR1 is TSWWSYY, CDR2 QGS.

This clone has a handful of counts. The protein TCRdb lists belongs to a much larger clone and differs from this DNA's translation at residue 6, which points to a read error; the protein shown is made from the DNA. The chain joins TRDV2 to TRDJ1; 7 nucleotides match TRDD3. Here the J gene was assigned by germline matching of the DNA, as TCRdb has none. The germline CDR1 and CDR2 sequences are GEAIGNYY and EKD. With V trimmed by 3 bases and J by 0 bases, 9 bases remained unmatched. The CDR3 has 16 residues. Here the CDR3 reads CACDPAGDPYTDKLIF. CDR3 nucleotide sequence: TGTGCCTGTGACCCCGCGGGGGATCCGTACACCGATAAACTCATCTTT.